The clone carrying this T cell receptor (beta chain) has only one observation. The antigen is not known. The source of the sample is a study of PD-1 blockade in classical Hodgkin lymphoma. Study-level findings and limits: Newly diagnosed and completely responding patients shared comparable baseline diversity.

Time point defined: cycle 4 day 1 (C4D1), after 6 weeks of nivolumab. In every patient, relapse followed autologous stem cell transplantation, while exposure to brentuximab vedotin differed. Classifying best responses yielded complete response, partial response or progressive disease. Some clones are missing from TCRdb's copy, which holds only in-frame ones; the method was immunoSEQ multiplex PCR. Altogether approximately 65,000 clones are present, roughly nine tenths being singletons, with the ten largest covering approximately 10%. The germline V gene encodes CDR1 SNHLY and CDR2 FYNNEI. This CDR3 is 12 amino acids long. Trimming cost V 6 bases and J 5 bases, with 7 bases left between them.

This clonotype originated in a human donor with classical Hodgkin lymphoma. The chain couples TRBV2 to TRBJ2-2; D ambiguous. This sample comprised peripheral blood mononuclear cells (PBMCs), obtained before the fourth cycle of nivolumab. As DNA, the CDR3 is TGTGCCAGCAGCTTTAGGACCGGGGAGCTGTTTTTT. Translated: CASSFRTGELFF.